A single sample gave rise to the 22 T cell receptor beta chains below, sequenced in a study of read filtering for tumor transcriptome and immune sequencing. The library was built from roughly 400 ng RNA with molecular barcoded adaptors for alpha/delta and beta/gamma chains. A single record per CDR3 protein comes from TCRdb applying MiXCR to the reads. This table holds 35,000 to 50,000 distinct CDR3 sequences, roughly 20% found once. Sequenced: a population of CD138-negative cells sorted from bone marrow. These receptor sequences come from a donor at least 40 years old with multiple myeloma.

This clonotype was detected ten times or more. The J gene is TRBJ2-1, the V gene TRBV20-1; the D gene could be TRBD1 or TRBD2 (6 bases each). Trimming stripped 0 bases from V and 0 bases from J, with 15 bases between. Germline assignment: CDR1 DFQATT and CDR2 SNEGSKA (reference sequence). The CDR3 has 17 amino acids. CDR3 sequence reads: CSARDLSGGGSYNEQFF. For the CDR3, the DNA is TGCAGTGCTAGAGACCTTAGCGGAGGGGGCTCCTACAATGAGCAGTTCTTC.

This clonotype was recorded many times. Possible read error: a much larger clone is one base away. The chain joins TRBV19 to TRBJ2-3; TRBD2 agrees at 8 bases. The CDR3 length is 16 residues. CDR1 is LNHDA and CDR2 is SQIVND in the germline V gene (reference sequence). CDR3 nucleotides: TGTGCCGGTAGTATAGATCTTGCGGGAGGATCAGATACGCAGTATTTT. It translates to CAGSIDLAGGSDTQYF.

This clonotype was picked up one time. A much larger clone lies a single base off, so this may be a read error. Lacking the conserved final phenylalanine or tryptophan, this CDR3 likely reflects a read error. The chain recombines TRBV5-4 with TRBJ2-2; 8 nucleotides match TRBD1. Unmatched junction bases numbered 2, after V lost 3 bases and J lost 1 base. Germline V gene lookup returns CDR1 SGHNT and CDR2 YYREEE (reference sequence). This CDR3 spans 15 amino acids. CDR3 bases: TGTGCCAGCAGCTCCGGGACAGGGAACACCGGGGAGCTGTTTCTT. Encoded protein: CASSSGTGNTGELFL.

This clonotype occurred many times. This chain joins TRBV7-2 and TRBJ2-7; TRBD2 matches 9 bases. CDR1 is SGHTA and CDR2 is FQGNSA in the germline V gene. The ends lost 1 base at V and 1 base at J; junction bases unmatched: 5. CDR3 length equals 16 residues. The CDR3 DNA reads TGTGCCAGCAGCTTAGGCACTAGCGGGCTTTCCTACGAGCAGTACTTC. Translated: CASSLGTSGLSYEQYF.

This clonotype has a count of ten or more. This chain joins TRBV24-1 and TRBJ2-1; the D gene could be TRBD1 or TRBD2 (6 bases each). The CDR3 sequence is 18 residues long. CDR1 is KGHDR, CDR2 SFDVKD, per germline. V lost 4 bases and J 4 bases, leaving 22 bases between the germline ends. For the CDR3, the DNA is TGTGCCACCAGTGACCTCAACCGGGGGCAGGGAAGTTACAATGAGCAGTTCTTC. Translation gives CATSDLNRGQGSYNEQFF.

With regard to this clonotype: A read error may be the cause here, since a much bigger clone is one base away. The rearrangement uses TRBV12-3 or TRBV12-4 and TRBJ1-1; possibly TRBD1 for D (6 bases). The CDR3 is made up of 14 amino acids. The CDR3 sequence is CASSLATGTTEASF. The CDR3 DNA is TGTGCCAGCAGTTTAGCCACAGGGACCACTGAAGCTTCCTTT.

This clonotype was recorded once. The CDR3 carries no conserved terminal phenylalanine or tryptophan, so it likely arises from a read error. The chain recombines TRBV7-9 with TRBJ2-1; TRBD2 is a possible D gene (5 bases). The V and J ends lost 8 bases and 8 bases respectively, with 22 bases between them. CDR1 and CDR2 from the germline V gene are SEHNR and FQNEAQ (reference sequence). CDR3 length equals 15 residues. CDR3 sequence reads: CASFNRAGGSDEQFL. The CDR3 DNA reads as TGTGCCAGCTTCAACCGGGCAGGCGGGTCGGATGAGCAGTTCCTC.

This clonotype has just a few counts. CDR3 residues: CASSIRLSTVTDTQYF. The DNA of the CDR3 is TGTGCCAGCAGCATACGACTGTCCACCGTCACAGATACGCAGTATTTT. The V and J genes are TRBV7-2 and TRBJ2-3; D is unresolved. There are 16 residues in the CDR3. Germline V gene lookup returns CDR1 SGHTA and CDR2 FQGNSA. Trimming removed 5 bases from V and 2 bases from J, with 17 bases in between. The entire variable domain, with the rest obtained from reference TRBV7-2 and TRBJ2-3, is as follows: GAGVSQSPSNKVTEKGKDVELRCDPISGHTALYWYRQSLGQGLEFLIYFQGNSAPDKSGLPSDRFSAERTGGSVSTLTIQRTQQEDSAVYLCASSIRLSTVTDTQYFGPGTRLTVL.

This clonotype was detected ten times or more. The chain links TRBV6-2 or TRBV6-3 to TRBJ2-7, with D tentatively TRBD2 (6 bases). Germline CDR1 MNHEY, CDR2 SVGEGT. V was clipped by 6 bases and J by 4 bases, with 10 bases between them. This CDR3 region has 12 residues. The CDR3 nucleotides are TGTGCCAGCAGCAGAAGCGGGTACGAGCAGTACTTC. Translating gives CASSRSGYEQYF.

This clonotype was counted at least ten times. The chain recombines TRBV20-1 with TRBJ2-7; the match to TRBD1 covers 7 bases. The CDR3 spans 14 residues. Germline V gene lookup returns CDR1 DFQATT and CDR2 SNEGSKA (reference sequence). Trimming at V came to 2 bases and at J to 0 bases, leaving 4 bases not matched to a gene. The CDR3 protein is CSARWDSNSYEQYF. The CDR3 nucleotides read TGCAGTGCTAGATGGGACAGTAACTCCTACGAGCAGTACTTC.

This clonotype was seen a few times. The CDR3 region is CSADSGRGRDEQFF. The CDR3 DNA reads TGCAGCGCTGATAGCGGGAGGGGGAGGGATGAGCAGTTCTTC. This chain links TRBV29-1 with TRBJ2-1, with 11 bases that match TRBD2. CDR1 and CDR2 from the germline V gene are SQVTM and ANQGSEA. Trimming removed 7 bases from V and 8 bases from J; junction bases left unmatched: 10. The length of the CDR3 is 14 residues.

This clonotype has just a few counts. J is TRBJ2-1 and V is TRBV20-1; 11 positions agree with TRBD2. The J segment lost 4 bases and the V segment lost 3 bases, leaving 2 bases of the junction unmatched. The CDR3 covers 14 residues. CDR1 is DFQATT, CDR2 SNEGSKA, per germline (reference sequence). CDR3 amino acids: CSASRLAGYNEQFF. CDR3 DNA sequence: TGCAGTGCTAGCCGACTAGCGGGGTACAATGAGCAGTTCTTC.

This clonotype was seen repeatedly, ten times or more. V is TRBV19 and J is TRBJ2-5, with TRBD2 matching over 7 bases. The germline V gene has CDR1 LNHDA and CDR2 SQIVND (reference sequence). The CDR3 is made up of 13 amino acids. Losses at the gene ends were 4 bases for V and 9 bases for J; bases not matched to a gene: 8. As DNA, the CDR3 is TGTGCCAGTAGTAGTCTAGGGAGGGAGGCCCAGTACTTC. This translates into CASSSLGREAQYF.

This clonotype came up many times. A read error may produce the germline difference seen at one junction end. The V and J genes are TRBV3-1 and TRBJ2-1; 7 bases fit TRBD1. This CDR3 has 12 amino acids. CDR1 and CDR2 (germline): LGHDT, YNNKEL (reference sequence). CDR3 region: CASSQDVGDRIF. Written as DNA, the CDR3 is TGTGCCAGCAGCCAAGATGTTGGGGACAGAATCTTC.

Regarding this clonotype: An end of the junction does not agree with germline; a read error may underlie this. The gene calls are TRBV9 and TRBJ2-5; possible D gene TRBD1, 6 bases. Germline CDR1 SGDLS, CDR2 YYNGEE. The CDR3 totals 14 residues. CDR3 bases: TGTGCCAGCAGCGTAGTGGCGACAGGAGAGACCCTGTACTTC. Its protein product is CASSVVATGETLYF.

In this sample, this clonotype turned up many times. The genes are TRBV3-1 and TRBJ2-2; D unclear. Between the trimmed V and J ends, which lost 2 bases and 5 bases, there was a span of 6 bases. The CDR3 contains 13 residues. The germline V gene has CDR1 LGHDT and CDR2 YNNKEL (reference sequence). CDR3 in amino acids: CASSQSETGELFF. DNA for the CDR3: TGTGCCAGCAGCCAAAGCGAGACCGGGGAGCTGTTTTTT.

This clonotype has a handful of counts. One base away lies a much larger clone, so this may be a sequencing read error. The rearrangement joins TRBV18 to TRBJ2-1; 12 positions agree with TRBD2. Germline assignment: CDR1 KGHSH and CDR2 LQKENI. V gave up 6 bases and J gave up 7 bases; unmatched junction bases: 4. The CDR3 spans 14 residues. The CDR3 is CASSRLAGGNEQFF. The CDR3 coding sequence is TGTGCCAGCTCCCGGCTAGCGGGGGGGAATGAGCAGTTCTTC.

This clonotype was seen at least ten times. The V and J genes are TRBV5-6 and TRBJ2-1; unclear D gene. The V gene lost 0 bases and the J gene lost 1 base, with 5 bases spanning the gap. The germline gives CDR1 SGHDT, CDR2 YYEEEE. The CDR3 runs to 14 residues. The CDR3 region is CASSLDNSYNEQFF. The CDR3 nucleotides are TGTGCCAGCAGCTTGGACAATTCCTACAATGAGCAGTTCTTC.

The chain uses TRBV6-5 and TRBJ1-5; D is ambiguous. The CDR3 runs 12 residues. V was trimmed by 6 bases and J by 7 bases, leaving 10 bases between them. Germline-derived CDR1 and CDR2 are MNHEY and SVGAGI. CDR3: CASRTANQPQHF. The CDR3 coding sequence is TGTGCCAGCAGAACGGCAAACCAGCCCCAGCATTTT.

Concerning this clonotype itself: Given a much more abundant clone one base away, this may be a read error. Here the CDR3 reads CTSSPQAGANVLTF. DNA of the CDR3: TGCACCAGCAGCCCTCAGGCTGGGGCCAACGTCCTGACTTTC. V is TRBV4-1 and J is TRBJ2-6; no reliable D call. There are 14 residues in the CDR3. Germline CDR1 reads MGHRA; CDR2 reads YSYEKL.

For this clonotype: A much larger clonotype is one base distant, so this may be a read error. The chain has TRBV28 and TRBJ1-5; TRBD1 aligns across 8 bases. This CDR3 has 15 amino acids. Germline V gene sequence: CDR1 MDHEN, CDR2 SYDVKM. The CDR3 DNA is TGTGCCAGCAGTCCCTCGGACAGGGAAATCCAGCCCCGGCATTTT. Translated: CASSPSDREIQPRHF.

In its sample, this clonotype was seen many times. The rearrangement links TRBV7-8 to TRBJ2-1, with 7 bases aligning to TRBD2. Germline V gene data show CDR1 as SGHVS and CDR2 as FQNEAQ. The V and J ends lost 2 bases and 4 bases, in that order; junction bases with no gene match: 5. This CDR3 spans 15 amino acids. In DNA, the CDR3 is TGTGCCAGCAGCTTATCTAGCGGTCTTTACAATGAGCAGTTCTTC. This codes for CASSLSSGLYNEQFF.